Described below is a single T cell receptor beta chain sequence and its context. Its target is not known. Full-length variable regions came from constant-region reverse primers plus semi-nested Nested Universal Primer A PCR. TCRdb processed the 5' RACE reads anew with MiXCR; each CDR3 protein has one entry. The repertoire holds 60,000 to 65,000 distinct CDR3 sequences, with about 31% as singletons. Study findings and constraints: Tumor-infiltrating Treg TCR alpha and beta sequences overlapped most with tumor naive CD4+ T cells, then blood naive.

Purified naive CD4+ T cells were depleted of CD25+ Tregs. CDR3 length equals 14 residues. V was clipped by 0 bases and J by 6 bases, with 14 bases between them. The germline V gene encodes CDR1 DFQATT and CDR2 SNEGSKA (reference sequence). This clonotype was obtained from a female donor with breast cancer. Sequenced: tumor-infiltrating naive CD4+ T cells sorted from the breast tumor. This sample's subset: naive CD4+ T cells, CD4+CD45RA+CD25-. The chain has TRBV20-1 and TRBJ1-2; no clear D. This CDR3 reads CSARDEGSGDGYTF. CDR3 nucleotide sequence: TGCAGTGCTAGAGATGAGGGCTCCGGCGATGGCTACACCTTC.